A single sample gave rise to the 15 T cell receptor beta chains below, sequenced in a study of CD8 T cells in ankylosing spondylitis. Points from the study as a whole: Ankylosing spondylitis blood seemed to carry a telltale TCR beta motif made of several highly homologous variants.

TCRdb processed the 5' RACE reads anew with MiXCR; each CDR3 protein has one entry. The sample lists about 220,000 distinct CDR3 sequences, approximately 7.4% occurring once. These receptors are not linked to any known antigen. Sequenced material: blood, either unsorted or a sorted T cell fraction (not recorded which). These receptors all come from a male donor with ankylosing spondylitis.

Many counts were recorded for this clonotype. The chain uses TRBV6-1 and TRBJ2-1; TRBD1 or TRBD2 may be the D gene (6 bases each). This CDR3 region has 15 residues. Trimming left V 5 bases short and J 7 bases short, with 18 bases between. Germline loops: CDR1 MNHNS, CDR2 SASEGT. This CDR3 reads CASSRGDLRANEQFF. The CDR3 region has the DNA TGTGCCAGCAGTAGGGGGGACCTGAGGGCAAATGAGCAGTTCTTC.

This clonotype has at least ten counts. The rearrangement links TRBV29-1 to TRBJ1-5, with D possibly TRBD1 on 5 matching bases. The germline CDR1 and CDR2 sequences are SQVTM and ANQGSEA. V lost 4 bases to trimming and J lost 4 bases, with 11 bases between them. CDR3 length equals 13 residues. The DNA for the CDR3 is TGCAGCGTTGTTTCGGGGGGGAATCAGCCCCAGCATTTT. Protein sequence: CSVVSGGNQPQHF.

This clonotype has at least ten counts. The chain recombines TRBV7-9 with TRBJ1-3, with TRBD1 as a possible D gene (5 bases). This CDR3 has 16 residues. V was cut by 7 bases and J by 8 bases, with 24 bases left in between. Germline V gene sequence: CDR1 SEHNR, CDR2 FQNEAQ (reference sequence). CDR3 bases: TGTGCCAGCACCAAAGAGGACATCATTGGGGGTGACACCATATATTTT. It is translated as CASTKEDIIGGDTIYF.

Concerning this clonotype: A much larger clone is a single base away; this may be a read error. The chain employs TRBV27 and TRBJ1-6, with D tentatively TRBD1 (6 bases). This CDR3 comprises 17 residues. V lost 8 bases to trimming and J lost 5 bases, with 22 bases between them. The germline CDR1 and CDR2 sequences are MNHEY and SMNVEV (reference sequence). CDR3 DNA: TGTGCCAGCGCCGTGACAGGACTTCAACGGAATAATTCACCCCTCCACTTT. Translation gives CASAVTGLQRNNSPLHF.

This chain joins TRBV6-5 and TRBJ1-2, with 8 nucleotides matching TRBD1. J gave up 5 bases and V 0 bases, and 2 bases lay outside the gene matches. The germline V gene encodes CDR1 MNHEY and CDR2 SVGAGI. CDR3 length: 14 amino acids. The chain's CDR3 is CASSYSTGDYGYTF. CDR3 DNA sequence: TGTGCCAGCAGTTACTCGACAGGGGATTATGGCTACACCTTC.

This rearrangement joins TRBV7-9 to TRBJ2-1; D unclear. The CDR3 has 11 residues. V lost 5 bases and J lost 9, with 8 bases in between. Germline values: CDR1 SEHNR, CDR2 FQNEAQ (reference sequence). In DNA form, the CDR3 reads TGTGCCAGCAGCAAGGGTTTTGAGCAGTTCTTC. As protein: CASSKGFEQFF.

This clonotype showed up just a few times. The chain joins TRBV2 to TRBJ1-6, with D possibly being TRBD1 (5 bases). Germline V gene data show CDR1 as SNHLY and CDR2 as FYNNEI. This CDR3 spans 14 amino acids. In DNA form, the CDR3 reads TGTGCTTACCAAAGGCTAGGGGATAATTCACCCCTCCACTTT. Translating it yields CAYQRLGDNSPLHF.

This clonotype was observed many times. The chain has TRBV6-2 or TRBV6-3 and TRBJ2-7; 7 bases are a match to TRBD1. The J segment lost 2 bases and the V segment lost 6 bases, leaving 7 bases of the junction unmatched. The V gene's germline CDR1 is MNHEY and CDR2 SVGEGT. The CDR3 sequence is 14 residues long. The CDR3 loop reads CASRPQGNPYEQYF. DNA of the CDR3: TGTGCCAGCAGACCACAGGGGAACCCCTACGAGCAGTACTTC.

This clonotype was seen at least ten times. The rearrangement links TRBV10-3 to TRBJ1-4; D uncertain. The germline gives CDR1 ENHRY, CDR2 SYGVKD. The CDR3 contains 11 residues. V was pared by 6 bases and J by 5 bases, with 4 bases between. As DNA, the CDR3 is TGTGCCATCAGGGAGAATGAAAAACTGTTTTTT. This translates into CAIRENEKLFF.

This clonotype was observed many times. The CDR3 region has the DNA TGCAGCCTTGTAGTAGCGGGATACTACAATGAGCAGTTCTTC. Its protein is CSLVVAGYYNEQFF. The chain couples TRBV29-1 to TRBJ2-1; TRBD2 matches 8 bases. Trimming cost V 8 bases and J 3 bases; bases outside gene matches: 9. Per germline, CDR1 SQVTM and CDR2 ANQGSEA. The CDR3 totals 14 residues.

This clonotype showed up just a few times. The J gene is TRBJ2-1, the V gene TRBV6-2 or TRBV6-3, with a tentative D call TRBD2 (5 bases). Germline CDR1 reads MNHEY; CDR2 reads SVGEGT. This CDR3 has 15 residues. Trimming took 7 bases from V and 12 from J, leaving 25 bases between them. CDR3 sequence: CASTHIKTREGAQFF. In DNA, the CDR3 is TGTGCCAGCACCCACATAAAGACCAGAGAGGGTGCGCAGTTCTTC.

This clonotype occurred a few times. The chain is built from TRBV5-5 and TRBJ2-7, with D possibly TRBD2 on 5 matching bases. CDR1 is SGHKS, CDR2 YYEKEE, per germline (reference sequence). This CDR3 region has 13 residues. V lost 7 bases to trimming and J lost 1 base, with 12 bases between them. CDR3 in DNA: TGTGCCAGCGGCGCCGGGATTTCCTACGAGCAGTACTTC. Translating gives CASGAGISYEQYF.

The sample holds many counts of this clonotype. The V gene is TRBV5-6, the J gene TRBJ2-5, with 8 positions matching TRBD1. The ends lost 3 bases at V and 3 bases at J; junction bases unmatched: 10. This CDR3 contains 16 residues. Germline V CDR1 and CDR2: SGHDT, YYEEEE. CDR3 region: CASSSPLVTGEETQYF. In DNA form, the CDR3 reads TGTGCCAGCAGCTCCCCCCTTGTGACAGGGGAAGAGACCCAGTACTTC.

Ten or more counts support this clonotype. CDR3 in amino acids: CASSVGDPYEQYF. CDR3 bases: TGTGCCAGCAGCGTAGGGGACCCATACGAGCAGTACTTC. This sequence joins TRBV9 and TRBJ2-7; tentatively, D is TRBD1 or TRBD2 (5 bases each). Between the trimmed V and J ends, which lost 0 bases and 4 bases, there was a span of 8 bases. The CDR3 length is 13 residues. The germline V gene has CDR1 SGDLS and CDR2 YYNGEE.

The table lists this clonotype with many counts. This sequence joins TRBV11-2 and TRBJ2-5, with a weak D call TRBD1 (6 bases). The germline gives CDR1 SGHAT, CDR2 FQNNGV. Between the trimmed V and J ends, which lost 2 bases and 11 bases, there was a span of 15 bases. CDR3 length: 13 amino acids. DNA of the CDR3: TGTGCCAGCAGCTTAATGACAGGCCCCAGGCAGTACTTC. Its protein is CASSLMTGPRQYF.